This entry lists 18 T cell receptor beta chains sequenced from one sample in a study of T cell changes during pregnancy in multiple sclerosis. Libraries were prepared by immunoSEQ multiplex PCR; TCRdb keeps only in-frame clonotypes and omits some of them. The sample holds about 70,000 clones, nearly 95% seen once. Specimen: CD4+ T cells from peripheral blood mononuclear cells, collected after pregnancy. These receptors were obtained from a female donor with multiple sclerosis, enrolled in a pregnancy study.

The rearrangement uses TRBV10-3 and TRBJ2-2; TRBD1 matches at 7 bases. The trim removed 6 bases at V and 3 bases at J, leaving 4 bases unmatched. This CDR3 region has 14 residues. Germline V gives CDR1 ENHRY, CDR2 SYGVKD. CDR3 protein: CAIRKTGDTGELFF. The CDR3 DNA reads as TGTGCCATCAGAAAAACAGGGGACACCGGGGAGCTGTTTTTT.

The J gene is TRBJ2-3, the V gene TRBV20-1; D remains unclear. This CDR3 has 11 residues. Per the germline V gene, CDR1 is DFQATT and CDR2 is SNEGSKA (reference sequence). Trimming shortened V by 2 bases and J by 4 bases, and 4 bases separated the two germline ends. The CDR3 DNA follows: TGCAGTGCTAGATATCCAGATACGCAGTATTTT. Protein: CSARYPDTQYF.

J is TRBJ2-2 and V is TRBV19; D possibly corresponds to TRBD1 (5 bases). Germline-derived CDR1 and CDR2 are LNHDA and SQIVND (reference sequence). The V gene lost 3 bases and the J gene lost 5 bases, with 13 bases spanning the gap. The CDR3 is 15 amino acids. The CDR3: CASSMIWGPTGELFF. The CDR3, as DNA: TGTGCCAGTAGTATGATTTGGGGCCCTACCGGGGAGCTGTTTTTT.

The chain links TRBV7-9 to TRBJ2-2; D possibly corresponds to TRBD1 (7 bases). Germline V lookup: CDR1 SEHNR, CDR2 FQNEAQ (reference sequence). V lost 3 bases, J lost 3 bases, and 11 bases lay in between. This CDR3 is built from 15 residues. The CDR3: CASSFTGEDTGELFF. CDR3 in DNA: TGTGCCAGCAGCTTTACAGGGGAGGACACCGGGGAGCTGTTTTTT.

The rearrangement joins TRBV9 to TRBJ1-1; maybe TRBD1 (5 bases). The CDR3 consists of 16 residues. V dropped 0 bases and J dropped 1 base, with 13 bases sitting between them. Germline V gene sequence: CDR1 SGDLS, CDR2 YYNGEE. CDR3 protein: CASSVGMAGGNTEAFF. DNA for the CDR3: TGTGCCAGCAGCGTAGGTATGGCCGGGGGGAACACTGAAGCTTTCTTT.

The chain is built from TRBV5-1 and TRBJ2-2, with 9 nucleotides matching TRBD1. Germline CDR1 reads SGHRS; CDR2 reads YFSETQ. V was clipped by 1 base and J by 4 bases; unmatched bases: 14. This CDR3 comprises 19 residues. In nucleotides, the CDR3 is TGCGCCAGCAGCTTGCCTCCGGGACAGGGTATTGGAAGCACCGGGGAGCTGTTTTTT. It specifies CASSLPPGQGIGSTGELFF.

This chain uses TRBV19 with TRBJ1-2; 7 nucleotides agree with TRBD1. The V and J ends lost 5 bases and 8 bases, in that order; junction bases with no gene match: 17. CDR3 size: 16 residues. From germline, CDR1 is LNHDA and CDR2 SQIVND (reference sequence). CDR3 in DNA: TGTGCCAGTAGTCTTAACTGGAAGGGGGCGTCAGGCGGCTACACCTTC. This gives the protein CASSLNWKGASGGYTF.

The chain joins TRBV6-5 to TRBJ2-1, with 10 bases lining up with TRBD2. The V segment lost 6 bases and the J segment 7 bases; nucleotides outside the gene matches: 6. CDR1 is MNHEY, CDR2 SVGAGI, per germline. The length of the CDR3 is 14 residues. The CDR3 DNA reads TGTGCCAGCAGCCTAGCGGGAGCAAGTAATGAGCAGTTCTTC. This translates into CASSLAGASNEQFF.

This clone has a single count. The chain has TRBV30 and TRBJ2-1; D possibly corresponds to TRBD2 (6 bases). CDR1 is GTSNPN, CDR2 SVGIG, per germline (reference sequence). This CDR3 region has 17 residues. V lost 0 bases to trimming and J lost 0 bases, with 15 bases between them. CDR3 nucleotides: TGTGCCTGGAGTGTACGTCGCCCGACTAGCTCCTACAATGAGCAGTTCTTC. Its protein is CAWSVRRPTSSYNEQFF.

In DNA form, the CDR3 reads TGTGCCAGCAGTGAAGGCGGGGGGGCCTGGCGGTCCTACAATGAGCAGTTCTTC. This encodes CASSEGGGAWRSYNEQFF. This rearrangement joins TRBV6-1 to TRBJ2-1, with 9 bases aligning to TRBD2. Germline CDR1 is MNHNS and CDR2 is SASEGT. CDR3 length equals 18 residues. Germline trimming cut 1 base from V and 1 base from J; bases unmatched to any gene: 8.

The rearrangement uses TRBV29-1 and TRBJ1-1; D might be TRBD1 (5 bases). V was trimmed by 2 bases and J by 0 bases, leaving 10 bases between them. Germline V gene lookup returns CDR1 SQVTM and CDR2 ANQGSEA. CDR3 length equals 14 residues. DNA of the CDR3: TGCAGCGTTGAACAGGGCGGATTGAACACTGAAGCTTTCTTT. Its translation: CSVEQGGLNTEAFF.

The rearrangement joins TRBV28 to TRBJ1-2; 8 bases map to TRBD1. The CDR3 totals 15 residues. Germline V CDR1 and CDR2: MDHEN, SYDVKM. The V gene end was trimmed by 5 bases and the J gene end by 8 bases; junction bases not matched to a gene: 13. DNA for the CDR3: TGTGCCAGCAGTCTCAACCCGACAGGGGTAGGCGGCTACACCTTC. Encoded protein: CASSLNPTGVGGYTF.

CDR3 sequence: CASSEGRGWLGYTF. The CDR3 DNA sequence: TGTGCCAGCAGTGAGGGTCGGGGTTGGCTCGGCTACACCTTC. V usage is TRBV2 and J usage is TRBJ1-2, with no clear D. In germline, CDR1 is SNHLY, CDR2 FYNNEI. CDR3 size: 14 residues. V lost 3 bases and J lost 8, with 16 bases in between. Full variable domain (rest looked up from reference TRBV2 and TRBJ1-2): EPEVTQTPSHQVTQMGQEVILRCVPISNHLYFYWYRQILGQKVEFLVSFYNNEISEKSEIFDDQFSVERPDGSNFTLKIRSTKLEDSAMYFCASSEGRGWLGYTFGSGTRLTVV.

This rearrangement joins TRBV30 to TRBJ1-1, with TRBD1 matching 11 bases. With V trimmed by 1 base and J by 7 bases, 2 bases remained unmatched. The CDR3 covers 13 residues. CDR1 GTSNPN and CDR2 SVGIG come from the germline V gene (reference sequence). The CDR3, as DNA: TGTGCCTGGAGTGGGGACAGGGGGGGTGAAGCTTTCTTT. Translating gives CAWSGDRGGEAFF.

The chain recombines TRBV6-4 with TRBJ2-5, with TRBD2 matching 7 bases. The CDR3 spans 12 residues. V was clipped by 10 bases and J by 11 bases; unmatched bases: 13. Germline V lookup: CDR1 MRHNA, CDR2 SNTAGT. CDR3 nucleotide sequence: TGTGCCACCGGACTAGGGGTGAGGGAGCAGTACTTC. It encodes CATGLGVREQYF.

This rearrangement joins TRBV19 to TRBJ2-1, with D tentatively TRBD2 (7 bases). The CDR3 is 14 residues long. Germline assignment: CDR1 LNHDA and CDR2 SQIVND (reference sequence). Trimming left V 4 bases short and J 6 bases short, with 13 bases between. The CDR3 loop reads CASSRGGQGNEQFF. The CDR3 DNA follows: TGTGCCAGTAGTAGGGGGGGCCAGGGCAATGAGCAGTTCTTC.

This sequence joins TRBV30 and TRBJ2-1, with 9 nucleotides matching TRBD2. V lost 0 bases and J lost 2; bases outside the gene matches: 5. Germline values: CDR1 GTSNPN, CDR2 SVGIG (reference sequence). The CDR3 is made up of 16 amino acids. The DNA of the CDR3 is TGTGCCTGGAGTGTACGGAGCGGGAGGACCTACAATGAGCAGTTCTTC. The encoded protein is CAWSVRSGRTYNEQFF. Full variable domain (remainder filled in from reference TRBV30 and TRBJ2-1): SQTIHQWPATLVQPVGSPLSLECTVEGTSNPNLYWYRQAAGRGLQLLFYSVGIGQISSEVPQNLSASRPQDRQFILSSKKLLLSDSGFYLCAWSVRSGRTYNEQFFGPGTRLTVL.

This chain joins TRBV4-1 and TRBJ1-4; the D is unclear. CDR1 is MGHRA and CDR2 is YSYEKL in the germline V gene. The CDR3 loop spans 18 amino acids. Between the trimmed V and J ends, which lost 0 bases and 4 bases, there was a span of 18 bases. The CDR3 loop is CASSQDGSRRAGNEKLFF. CDR3 bases: TGCGCCAGCAGCCAAGATGGGAGTCGCCGAGCGGGTAATGAAAAACTGTTTTTT.